This TCR beta chain was obtained from a study of T cells in Graves' hyperthyroidism and ophthalmopathy. TCR beta CDR3 regions were amplified from RNA transcripts. In the first-round RT-PCR of the TCR CDR3, the HTBI primer set was used. TCRdb independently ran MiXCR on the multiplex PCR reads; one entry per CDR3 protein. The sample consists of roughly 500,000 distinct CDR3 sequences, over 45% of them appearing once. Trimming cost V 6 bases and J 5 bases, with 13 bases left between them. This CDR3 has 13 residues. Germline V CDR1 and CDR2: SGHTA, FQGNSA. The chain links TRBV7-2 to TRBJ2-5; D possibly corresponds to TRBD1 (5 bases). The sequence derives from an adult woman with Graves' disease, either hyperthyroidism or ophthalmopathy (not recorded which). Sequencing input: peripheral blood or thyroid tissue (not recorded which). Here the CDR3 reads CASRLMGHETQYF. The CDR3 coding sequence is TGTGCCAGCAGACTAATGGGGCACGAGACCCAGTACTTC.